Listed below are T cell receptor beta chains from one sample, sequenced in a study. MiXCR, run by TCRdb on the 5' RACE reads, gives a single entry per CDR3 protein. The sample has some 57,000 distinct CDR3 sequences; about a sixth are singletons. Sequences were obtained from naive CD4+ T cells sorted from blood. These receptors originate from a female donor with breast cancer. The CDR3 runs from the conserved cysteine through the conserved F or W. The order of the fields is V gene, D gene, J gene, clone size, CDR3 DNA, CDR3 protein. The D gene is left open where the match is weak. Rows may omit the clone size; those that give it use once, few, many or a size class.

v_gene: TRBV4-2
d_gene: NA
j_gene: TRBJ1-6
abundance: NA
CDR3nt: TGTGCCAGCAGCCAAGGTGGACGGGGGGCCCATTCACCCCTCCACTTT
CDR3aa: CASSQGGRGAHSPLHF

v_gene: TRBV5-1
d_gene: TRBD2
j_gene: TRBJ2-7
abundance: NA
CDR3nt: TGCGCCAGCAGCCCTCAGCGGGGCGCCTACGAGCAGTACTTC
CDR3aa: CASSPQRGAYEQYF

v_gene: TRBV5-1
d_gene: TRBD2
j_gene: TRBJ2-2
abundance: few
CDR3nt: TGCGCCAGCAGCTTGTTGGGTTTTAGCGGGACGAACACCGGGGAGCTGTTTTTT
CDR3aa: CASSLLGFSGTNTGELFF

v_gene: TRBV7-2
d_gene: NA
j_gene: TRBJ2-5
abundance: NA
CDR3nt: TGTGCCGGCAGCCCCTTCGAAGGGACCCAGTACTTC
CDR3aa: CAGSPFEGTQYF

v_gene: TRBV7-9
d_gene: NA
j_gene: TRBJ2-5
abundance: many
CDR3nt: TGTGCCAGCAGCCCGTGGGGAGAGACCCAGTACTTC
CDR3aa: CASSPWGETQYF

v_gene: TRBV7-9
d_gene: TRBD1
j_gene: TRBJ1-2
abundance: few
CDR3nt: TGTGCCAGCAGCTTGGGTGGCGGACAGGCCCTTAAGGGCTACACCTTC
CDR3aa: CASSLGGGQALKGYTF

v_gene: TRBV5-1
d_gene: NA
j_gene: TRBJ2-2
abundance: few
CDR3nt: TGCGCCAGCAGCTGGACAGCCAAATACACCGGGGAGCTGTTTTTT
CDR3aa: CASSWTAKYTGELFF

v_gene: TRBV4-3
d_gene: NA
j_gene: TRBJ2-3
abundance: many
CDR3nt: TGCGCCAGCAGCCGACGGTCTACAGATACGCAGTATTTT
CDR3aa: CASSRRSTDTQYF

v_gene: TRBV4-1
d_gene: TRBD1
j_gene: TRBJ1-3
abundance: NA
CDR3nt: TGCGCCAGCAGCCATCGCTACAGGGGGAGAGGAAACACCATATATTTT
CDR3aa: CASSHRYRGRGNTIYF

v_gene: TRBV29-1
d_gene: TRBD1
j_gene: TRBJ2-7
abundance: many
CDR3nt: TGCAGCGCCACCACCGGGACAGGGCCCTACGAGCAGTACTTC
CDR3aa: CSATTGTGPYEQYF

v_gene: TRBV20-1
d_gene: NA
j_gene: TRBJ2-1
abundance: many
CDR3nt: TGCAGTGCCCCAGGACCGATTCCCTACAATGAGCAGTTCTTC
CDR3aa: CSAPGPIPYNEQFF

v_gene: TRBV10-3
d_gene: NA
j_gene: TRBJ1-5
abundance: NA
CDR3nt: TGTGCCATCACCCCGGCGGGGATGAATCAGCCCCAGCATTTT
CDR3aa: CAITPAGMNQPQHF

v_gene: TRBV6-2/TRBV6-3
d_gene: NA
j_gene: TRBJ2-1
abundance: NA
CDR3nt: TGTGCCAGCAGTTCCTACACCAATGAGCAGTTCTTC
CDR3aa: CASSSYTNEQFF

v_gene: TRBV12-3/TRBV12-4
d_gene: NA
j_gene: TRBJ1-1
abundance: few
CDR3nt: TGTGCCAGCAGTTTGAGCTGGCAGGGTAACACTGAAGCTTTCTTT
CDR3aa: CASSLSWQGNTEAFF

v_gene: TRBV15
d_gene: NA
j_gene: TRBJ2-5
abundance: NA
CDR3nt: TGTGCCACCAGCAGACGGGTAATATCAGGAGAGACCCAGTACTTC
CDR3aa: CATSRRVISGETQYF

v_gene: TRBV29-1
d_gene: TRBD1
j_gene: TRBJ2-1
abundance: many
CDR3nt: TGCAGCGTTGCTCGGACAGGGGCAGGGAATGAGCAGTTCTTC
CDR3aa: CSVARTGAGNEQFF

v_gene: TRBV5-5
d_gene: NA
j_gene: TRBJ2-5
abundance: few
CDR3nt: TGTGCCAGCAGCTTGATGGAGACCCAGTACTTC
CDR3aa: CASSLMETQYF

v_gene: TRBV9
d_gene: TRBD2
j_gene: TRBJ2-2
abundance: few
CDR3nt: TGTGCCAGCAGCATAGTCGGGGGGAAGAACACCGGGGAGCTGTTTTTT
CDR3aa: CASSIVGGKNTGELFF

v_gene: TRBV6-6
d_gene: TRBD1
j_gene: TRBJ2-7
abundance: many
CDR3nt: TGTGCCAGCAGTTACGAGGGGACAGGGAAAGGCGAGCAGTACTTC
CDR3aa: CASSYEGTGKGEQYF

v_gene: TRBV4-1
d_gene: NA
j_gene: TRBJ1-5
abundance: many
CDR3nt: TGCGCCAGCAGCCAAATCCTGGGGGGGGAACCCCAGCATTTT
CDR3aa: CASSQILGGEPQHF

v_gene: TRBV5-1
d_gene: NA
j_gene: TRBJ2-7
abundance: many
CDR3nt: TGCGCCAGCAGCGGCCGTGGAAGCGCGCACTACGAGCAGTACTTC
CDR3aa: CASSGRGSAHYEQYF

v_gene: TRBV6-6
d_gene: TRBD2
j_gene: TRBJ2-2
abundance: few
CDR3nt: TGTGCCAGCAGTTGGGCGGGAGCTGGGACCGGGGAGCTGTTTTTT
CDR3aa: CASSWAGAGTGELFF

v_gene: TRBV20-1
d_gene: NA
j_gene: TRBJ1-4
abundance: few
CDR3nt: TGCAGTGCTAGAGATCGTGTTTATGGCAGTCCCTCAACTAATGAAAAACTGTTTTTT
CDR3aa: CSARDRVYGSPSTNEKLFF

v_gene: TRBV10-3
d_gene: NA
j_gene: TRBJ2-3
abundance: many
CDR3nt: TGTGCCACCACGGGGTCAGATACGCAGTATTTT
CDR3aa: CATTGSDTQYF

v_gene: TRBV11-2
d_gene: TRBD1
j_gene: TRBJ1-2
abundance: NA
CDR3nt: TGTGCCAGCAGCTTGGGACAGGGTAACTATGGCTACACCTTC
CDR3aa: CASSLGQGNYGYTF

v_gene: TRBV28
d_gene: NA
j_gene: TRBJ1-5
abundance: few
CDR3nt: TGTGCCAGCAGGGGATTCAGCAATCAGCCCCAGCATTTT
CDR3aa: CASRGFSNQPQHF

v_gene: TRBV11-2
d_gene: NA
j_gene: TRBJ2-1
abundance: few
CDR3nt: TGTGCCAGCAGCTTCCGCGGGAACCCCTCCTACAATGAGCAGTTCTTC
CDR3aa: CASSFRGNPSYNEQFF

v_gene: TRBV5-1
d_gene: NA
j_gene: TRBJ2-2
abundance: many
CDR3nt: TGCGCCAGCAGCTTGGACGTGTCGCGCGTCGGGGAGCTGTTTTTT
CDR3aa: CASSLDVSRVGELFF